The clone carrying this TCR beta chain appeared many times. The sample belongs to a study of T cells in Graves' hyperthyroidism and ophthalmopathy. CDR3 length: 15 amino acids. V gave up 1 base and J gave up 8 bases, with 17 bases separating them. TCR beta CDR3 region amplification was performed from RNA transcripts. Carried out on the TCR CDR3, a first-round RT-PCR used the HTBI primer set. MiXCR was run by TCRdb on the multiplex PCR reads, yielding one entry per CDR3 protein. The profile covers hundreds of thousands of distinct CDR3 sequences, with roughly 15% appearing a single time and 12% taken by the ten largest.

The gene calls are TRBV12-3 or TRBV12-4 and TRBJ1-2; maybe TRBD1 (5 bases). The sample taken for sequencing was blood. The sequence was obtained from a woman aged 50 to 65 with Graves' ophthalmopathy. CDR3 in DNA: TGTGCCAGCAGTTTAGTGGGCAGGGCTTCGCACGGCTACACCTTC. Translation: CASSLVGRASHGYTF.